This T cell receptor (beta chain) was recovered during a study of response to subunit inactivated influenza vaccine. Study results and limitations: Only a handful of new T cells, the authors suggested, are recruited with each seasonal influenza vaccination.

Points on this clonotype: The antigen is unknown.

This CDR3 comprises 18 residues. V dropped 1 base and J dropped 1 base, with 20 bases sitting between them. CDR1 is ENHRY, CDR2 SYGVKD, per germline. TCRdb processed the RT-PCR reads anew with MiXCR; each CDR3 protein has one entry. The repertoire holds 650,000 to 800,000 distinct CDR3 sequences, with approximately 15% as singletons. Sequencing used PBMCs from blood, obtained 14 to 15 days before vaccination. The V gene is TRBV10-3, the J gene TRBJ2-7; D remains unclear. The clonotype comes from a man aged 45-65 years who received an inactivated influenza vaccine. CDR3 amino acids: CAISEFNSQNRKSYEQYF. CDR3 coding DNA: TGTGCCATCAGTGAGTTCAATTCCCAGAACAGAAAGTCCTACGAGCAGTACTTC.